The 32 T cell receptor beta chains below all came from one sample that was sequenced in a study of blood T cell repertoires in COVID-19. TCRdb's copy holds only in-frame clones and misses some; the assay was immunoSEQ multiplex PCR. The repertoire consists of 250,000 to 300,000 clones, with 88% occurring once and the leading ten covering around 2%. The material sequenced was PBMCs or T cells enriched from blood (not recorded which). The receptors here all came from a woman in her sixties in a cohort exposed to, infected with or recovered from COVID-19 (not recorded which).

The chain recombines TRBV7-6 with TRBJ2-6; perhaps TRBD1 as D (5 bases). The germline gives CDR1 SGHVS, CDR2 FNYEAQ. CDR3 length: 17 residues. V was cut by 5 bases and J by 0 bases, with 14 bases left in between. The CDR3 is CASSPGPHISGANVLTF. The CDR3 DNA reads TGTGCCAGCAGCCCAGGGCCGCACATCTCTGGGGCCAACGTCCTGACTTTC.

V gene TRBV9 combines with J gene TRBJ2-7, with 7 nucleotides matching TRBD1. J gave up 7 bases and V 3 bases, and 7 bases lay outside the gene matches. This CDR3 region has 13 residues. Germline V gene data show CDR1 as SGDLS and CDR2 as YYNGEE. In DNA, the CDR3 is TGTGCCAGCAGCGGCTGGGGACAGCTGGAGCAGTACTTC. Its translation is CASSGWGQLEQYF. Full variable domain (remainder filled in from reference TRBV9 and TRBJ2-7): DSGVTQTPKHLITATGQRVTLRCSPRSGDLSVYWYQQSLDQGLQFLIQYYNGEERAKGNILERFSAQQFPDLHSELNLSSLELGDSALYFCASSGWGQLEQYFGPGTRLTVT.

This chain connects TRBV28 to TRBJ1-2, with D unclear. Germline CDR1 is MDHEN and CDR2 is SYDVKM. V dropped 5 bases and J dropped 3 bases, with 7 bases sitting between them. The CDR3 contains 12 residues. The CDR3 spells CASSPGDYGYTF. The CDR3 nucleotides read TGTGCCAGCAGTCCCGGGGACTATGGCTACACCTTC.

This chain joins TRBV4-1 and TRBJ2-3; TRBD1 matches 9 bases. Trimming at V came to 2 bases and at J to 2 bases, leaving 5 bases not matched to a gene. This CDR3 contains 16 residues. Per the germline V gene, CDR1 is MGHRA and CDR2 is YSYEKL. CDR3: CASSQLTGGYTDTQYF. The CDR3 DNA is TGCGCCAGCAGCCAACTGACAGGGGGGTACACAGATACGCAGTATTTT.

The chain uses TRBV30 and TRBJ1-2; 10 bases align to TRBD1. Germline V gene sequence: CDR1 GTSNPN, CDR2 SVGIG (reference sequence). Losses at the gene ends were 4 bases for V and 8 bases for J; bases not matched to a gene: 10. The CDR3 runs 14 residues. CDR3 loop: CAWTQTGGLEGYTF. CDR3 nucleotide sequence: TGTGCCTGGACCCAGACAGGGGGCTTGGAGGGCTACACCTTC.

This rearrangement joins TRBV11-2 to TRBJ2-7; a possible D gene is TRBD2 (6 bases). The germline V and J ends were trimmed by 3 bases and 0 bases, with 9 bases remaining between them. Germline V lookup: CDR1 SGHAT, CDR2 FQNNGV. This CDR3 spans 14 amino acids. The chain's CDR3 is CASSFGGYSYEQYF. DNA for the CDR3: TGTGCCAGCAGCTTCGGGGGATACTCCTACGAGCAGTACTTC.

The V call is TRBV10-3, the J call TRBJ1-4; TRBD1 agrees at 8 bases. Per germline, CDR1 ENHRY and CDR2 SYGVKD. With 4 bases clipped from V and 8 bases from J, the junction kept 6 bases outside the gene matches. This CDR3 is built from 14 residues. The CDR3 is CAISATDREEKLFF. DNA for the CDR3: TGTGCCATCAGTGCAACGGACAGGGAGGAAAAACTGTTTTTT.

The rearrangement uses TRBV3-1 (or the pseudogene TRBV3-2) and TRBJ1-2; 7 nucleotides line up with TRBD1. The length of the CDR3 is 15 residues. Germline V gene sequence: CDR1 LGHDT, CDR2 YNNKEL (reference sequence). J was trimmed by 3 bases and V by 1 base; bases with no gene match: 5. CDR3 DNA sequence: TGTGCCAGCAGCCAAGGCTGGACAGGTTACTATGGCTACACCTTC. It translates to CASSQGWTGYYGYTF.

The chain has TRBV5-1 and TRBJ1-1; 9 nucleotides agree with TRBD1. Germline V lookup: CDR1 SGHRS, CDR2 YFSETQ. The CDR3 is 18 residues long. V trimming: 0 bases; J trimming: 4 bases; junction bases outside the gene matches: 13. The CDR3 sequence is CASSLEYGTGSLSTEAFF. The CDR3 DNA is TGCGCCAGCAGCTTGGAATACGGGACAGGGAGCTTAAGCACTGAAGCTTTCTTT.

The CDR3 coding sequence is TGTGCCAGCAGCTTCCGGGACAGGAACACTGAAGCTTTCTTT. Protein product: CASSFRDRNTEAFF. The rearrangement uses TRBV5-4 and TRBJ1-1, with 7 bases that match TRBD1. The V and J ends lost 2 bases and 1 base, in that order; junction bases with no gene match: 2. The CDR3 spans 14 residues. Germline-derived CDR1 and CDR2 are SGHNT and YYREEE (reference sequence). Combining the CDR3 with reference TRBV5-4 and TRBJ1-1 gives the whole variable domain ETGVTQSPTHLIKTRGQQVTLRCSSQSGHNTVSWYQQALGQGPQFIFQYYREEENGRGNFPPRFSGLQFPNYSSELNVNALELDDSALYLCASSFRDRNTEAFFGQGTRLTVV.

The rearrangement links TRBV18 to TRBJ1-5, with D possibly being TRBD1 (6 bases). The V gene lost 6 bases and the J gene lost 5 bases, with 11 bases spanning the gap. Germline V CDR1 and CDR2: KGHSH, LQKENI. The CDR3 is made up of 13 amino acids. DNA for the CDR3: TGTGCCAGCTCGCAGACAGGTTATCAGCCCCAGCATTTT. This translates into CASSQTGYQPQHF.

This chain uses TRBV28 with TRBJ2-7, with 7 bases that match TRBD1. The length of the CDR3 is 15 residues. Germline V CDR1 and CDR2: MDHEN, SYDVKM. Trimming took 6 bases from V and 2 from J; bases not matched to a gene: 10. CDR3 amino acids: CASRGTTGQTYEQYF. CDR3 sequence (DNA): TGTGCCAGCAGAGGGACGACAGGGCAGACCTACGAGCAGTACTTC. Using reference TRBV28 and TRBJ2-7 for the parts outside the CDR3, the full variable domain is DVKVTQSSRYLVKRTGEKVFLECVQDMDHENMFWYRQDPGLGLRLIYFSYDVKMKEKGDIPEGYSVSREKKERFSLILESASTNQTSMYLCASRGTTGQTYEQYFGPGTRLTVT.

The genes are TRBV4-3 and TRBJ2-7; D is possibly TRBD1 (5 bases). The CDR3 totals 17 residues. Trimming shortened V by 0 bases and J by 7 bases, and 22 bases separated the two germline ends. Germline assignment: CDR1 LGHNA and CDR2 YSLEER. In DNA, the CDR3 is TGCGCCAGCAGCCAAGATATAAGCAAGGGGTACTACGGGGAGCAGTACTTC. Amino acids: CASSQDISKGYYGEQYF.

V is TRBV5-1 and J is TRBJ1-1; D perhaps matches TRBD1 (5 bases). CDR3 length: 14 amino acids. Germline V CDR1 and CDR2: SGHRS, YFSETQ. V was cut by 5 bases and J by 1 base, with 12 bases left in between. In DNA, the CDR3 is TGCGCCAGCAGTGGGGGAGGTGGGAACACTGAAGCTTTCTTT. This encodes CASSGGGGNTEAFF.

The genes are TRBV30 and TRBJ1-1; a weak D match, TRBD1 (5 bases). V was cut by 2 bases and J by 2 bases, with 9 bases left in between. Germline loops: CDR1 GTSNPN, CDR2 SVGIG (reference sequence). The CDR3 totals 13 residues. CDR3 protein: CAWSQQENTEAFF. CDR3 nucleotides: TGTGCCTGGAGTCAACAGGAAAACACTGAAGCTTTCTTT.

This clone was observed a single time. This chain joins TRBV10-3 and TRBJ1-4, with 10 bases identical to TRBD1. Germline loops: CDR1 ENHRY, CDR2 SYGVKD. The CDR3 has 16 residues. The ends lost 6 bases at V and 8 bases at J; junction bases unmatched: 12. Written as DNA, the CDR3 is TGTGCCATCAGAGAAAACCCGGGACAGGGGCGAGAAAAACTGTTTTTT. It translates to CAIRENPGQGREKLFF.

The chain employs TRBV4-1 and TRBJ2-7; D possibly corresponds to TRBD2 (5 bases). The ends were cut back, 0 bases at V and 0 bases at J, with 9 bases in the middle. Germline V gives CDR1 MGHRA, CDR2 YSYEKL. CDR3 length: 15 amino acids. CDR3 in DNA: TGCGCCAGCAGCCAAGATAGTGGACTCTCCTACGAGCAGTACTTC. It specifies CASSQDSGLSYEQYF.

The chain couples TRBV27 to TRBJ2-1; D possibly corresponds to TRBD2 (6 bases). The V gene lost 6 bases and the J gene lost 5 bases, with 14 bases spanning the gap. The CDR3 covers 14 residues. Per the germline V gene, CDR1 is MNHEY and CDR2 is SMNVEV (reference sequence). Written as DNA, the CDR3 is TGTGCCAGCAGCCTCTCCGGGACTCACAATGAGCAGTTCTTC. This gives the protein CASSLSGTHNEQFF.

This chain connects TRBV14 to TRBJ2-1; 8 nucleotides agree with TRBD2. Germline CDR1 and CDR2: SGHDN and FVKESK. The CDR3 sequence is 16 residues long. V shed 3 bases, J shed 0 bases, and the junction held 4 bases outside the gene matches. This CDR3 is CASSQGLGRSYNEQFF. CDR3 sequence (DNA): TGTGCCAGCAGCCAGGGACTAGGTCGCTCCTACAATGAGCAGTTCTTC.

This chain links TRBV9 with TRBJ2-2, with a possible D match to TRBD2 (8 bases). The CDR3 sequence is 16 residues long. The germline gives CDR1 SGDLS, CDR2 YYNGEE. Deletions cut 4 bases from V and 4 bases from J, with 17 bases between. This CDR3 reads CASSQGVLAATGELFF. CDR3 bases: TGTGCCAGCAGCCAGGGGGTACTAGCGGCCACCGGGGAGCTGTTTTTT.

This sequence joins TRBV19 and TRBJ1-3, with 7 bases aligning to TRBD1. Germline CDR1 is LNHDA and CDR2 is SQIVND (reference sequence). There are 14 residues in the CDR3. With 4 bases clipped from V and 14 bases from J, the junction kept 14 bases outside the gene matches. CDR3 DNA: TGTGCCAGTAGTACTCCGGGACAGATGAAGCTCCTATATTTT. Amino acid sequence: CASSTPGQMKLLYF.

The chain employs TRBV28 and TRBJ1-3, with 7 bases identical to TRBD1. CDR1 is MDHEN, CDR2 SYDVKM, per germline. V shed 5 bases and J 4 bases; nucleotides not matched to a gene: 14. This CDR3 has 17 residues. The CDR3, as DNA: TGTGCCAGCAGTCACCGCCCCCTCGACAGGGCCGGAAACACCATATATTTT. This codes for CASSHRPLDRAGNTIYF.

V is TRBV5-8 and J is TRBJ2-7; D may be TRBD1 (6 bases). The length of the CDR3 is 14 residues. The germline gives CDR1 SGHTS, CDR2 YDEGEE. V was shortened by 1 base and J by 0 bases, with 8 bases between the two germline ends. CDR3 in DNA: TGTGCCAGCAGCTTGACAGGGTCCTCCTACGAGCAGTACTTC. Translating it yields CASSLTGSSYEQYF.

This clone was seen a single time. The gene calls are TRBV6-5 and TRBJ2-7; the match to TRBD1 covers 9 bases. Trimming removed 2 bases from V and 5 bases from J; junction bases left unmatched: 7. The CDR3 totals 15 residues. Germline CDR1 reads MNHEY; CDR2 reads SVGAGI. This CDR3 is CASSYGGQGRNEQYF. The CDR3 DNA reads TGTGCCAGCAGTTACGGCGGACAGGGGAGAAACGAGCAGTACTTC.

The chain combines TRBV3-1 (or the pseudogene TRBV3-2) with TRBJ2-7, with 14 bases identical to TRBD2. In germline, CDR1 is LGHDT, CDR2 YNNKEL (reference sequence). The CDR3 spans 17 residues. Germline trimming cut 0 bases from V and 4 bases from J; bases unmatched to any gene: 5. The CDR3 region is CASSQEGLAGVGYEQYF. CDR3 DNA sequence: TGTGCCAGCAGCCAAGAGGGACTAGCGGGAGTCGGGTACGAGCAGTACTTC.

For the CDR3, the DNA is TGTGCCAGCAGGCCCAGACTAGCGGGACAAGAGACCCAGTACTTC. Its translation is CASRPRLAGQETQYF. The chain has TRBV2 and TRBJ2-5; 11 positions match TRBD2. V shed 6 bases and J 2 bases; nucleotides not matched to a gene: 5. The germline V gene has CDR1 SNHLY and CDR2 FYNNEI. The CDR3 is made up of 15 amino acids.

The J gene is TRBJ2-5, the V gene TRBV11-1; a possible D gene is TRBD1 (5 bases). Per germline, CDR1 SGHAT and CDR2 FQDESV (reference sequence). Trimming left V 6 bases short and J 7 bases short, with 21 bases between. The CDR3 spans 15 residues. The CDR3 sequence is CASSTNPQGIGTQYF. The CDR3 coding sequence is TGTGCCAGCAGTACAAACCCGCAGGGTATCGGGACCCAGTACTTC.

The J gene is TRBJ1-1, the V gene TRBV5-5; D might be TRBD1 (5 bases). V lost 1 base and J lost 3, with 7 bases in between. This CDR3 is built from 13 residues. Per the germline V gene, CDR1 is SGHKS and CDR2 is YYEKEE (reference sequence). CDR3 DNA: TGTGCCAGCAGCTTGAACAGGTACACTGAAGCTTTCTTT. Protein: CASSLNRYTEAFF.

The chain has TRBV19 and TRBJ2-7; 8 nucleotides line up with TRBD1. V was pared by 5 bases and J by 3 bases, with 6 bases of the junction left unmatched. Per the germline V gene, CDR1 is LNHDA and CDR2 is SQIVND (reference sequence). The CDR3 length is 14 residues. This CDR3 reads CASSGTTGDYEQYF. The CDR3 DNA reads TGTGCCAGTAGTGGTACGACAGGGGACTACGAGCAGTACTTC.

CDR3 sequence reads: CASSVGKGAGNTIYF. For the CDR3, the DNA is TGTGCCAGCAGCGTAGGTAAGGGAGCTGGAAACACCATATATTTT. The chain recombines TRBV9 with TRBJ1-3, with unresolved D. V was pared by 0 bases and J by 2 bases, with 9 bases between. The CDR3 contains 15 residues. Germline V lookup: CDR1 SGDLS, CDR2 YYNGEE.

The J gene is TRBJ1-1, the V gene TRBV29-1, with D unclear. Trimming removed 6 bases from V and 4 bases from J, with 15 bases in between. Germline V gene data show CDR1 as SQVTM and CDR2 as ANQGSEA. This CDR3 region has 13 residues. Written as DNA, the CDR3 is TGCAGCGTCACCCTCCCTACGTCCACTGAAGCTTTCTTT. This codes for CSVTLPTSTEAFF.

V gene TRBV4-3 combines with J gene TRBJ2-5, with D perhaps TRBD2 (6 bases). The CDR3 is made up of 16 amino acids. Germline loops: CDR1 LGHNA, CDR2 YSLEER. The V end lost 0 bases, the J end lost 1 base, and 12 bases lay between the germline ends. As DNA, the CDR3 is TGCGCCAGCAGCCAAGATGCCGGTAGCGGCCAAGAGACCCAGTACTTC. Amino acid sequence: CASSQDAGSGQETQYF.